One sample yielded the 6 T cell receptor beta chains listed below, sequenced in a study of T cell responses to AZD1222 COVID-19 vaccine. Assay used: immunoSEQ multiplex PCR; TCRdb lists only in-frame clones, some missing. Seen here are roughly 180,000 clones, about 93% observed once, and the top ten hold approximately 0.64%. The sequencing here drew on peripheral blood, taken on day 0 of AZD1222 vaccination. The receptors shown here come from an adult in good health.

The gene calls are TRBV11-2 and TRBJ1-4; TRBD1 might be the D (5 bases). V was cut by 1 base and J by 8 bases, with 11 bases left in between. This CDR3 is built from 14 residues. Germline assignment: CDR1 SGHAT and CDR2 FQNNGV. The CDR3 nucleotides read TGTGCCAGCAGCTTAGTGGGGACGGGGGAAAAACTGTTTTTT. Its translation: CASSLVGTGEKLFF.

CDR3 amino acids: CASSPEVKGPQHF. The CDR3 nucleotides read TGTGCCAGCTCACCGGAGGTTAAGGGGCCCCAGCATTTT. The chain is built from TRBV18 and TRBJ1-5; the D is unclear. The V and J ends lost 3 bases and 9 bases respectively, with 12 bases between them. CDR1 is KGHSH and CDR2 is LQKENI in the germline V gene. The CDR3 loop spans 13 amino acids.

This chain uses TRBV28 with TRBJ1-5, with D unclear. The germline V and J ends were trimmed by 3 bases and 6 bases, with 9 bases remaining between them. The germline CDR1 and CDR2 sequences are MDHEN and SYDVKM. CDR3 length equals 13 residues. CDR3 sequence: CASSLGDFQPQHF. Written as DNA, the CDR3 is TGTGCCAGCAGTTTGGGTGATTTTCAGCCCCAGCATTTT.

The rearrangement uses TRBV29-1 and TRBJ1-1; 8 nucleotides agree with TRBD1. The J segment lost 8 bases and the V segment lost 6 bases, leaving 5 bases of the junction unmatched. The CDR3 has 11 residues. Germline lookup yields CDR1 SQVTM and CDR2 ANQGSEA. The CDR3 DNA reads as TGCAGCGTCCCAGGGGGCCACGAAGCTTTCTTT. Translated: CSVPGGHEAFF.

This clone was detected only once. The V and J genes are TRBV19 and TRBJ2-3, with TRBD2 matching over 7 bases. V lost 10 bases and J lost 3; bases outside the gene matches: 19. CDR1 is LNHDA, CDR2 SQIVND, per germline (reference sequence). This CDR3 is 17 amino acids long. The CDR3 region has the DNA TGTGCCACCCAAGACTTAGGAGGGAGGGCCGGTACAGATACGCAGTATTTT. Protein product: CATQDLGGRAGTDTQYF.

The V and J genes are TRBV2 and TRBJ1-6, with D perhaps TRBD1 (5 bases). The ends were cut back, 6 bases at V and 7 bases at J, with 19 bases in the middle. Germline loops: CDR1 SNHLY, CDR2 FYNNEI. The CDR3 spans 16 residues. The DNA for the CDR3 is TGTGCCAGCAGGGGGGGGACCCTCGGGACGAATTCACCCCTCCACTTT. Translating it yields CASRGGTLGTNSPLHF.